A single T cell receptor (beta chain) is shown here with its context. Its antigen remains unknown. The sample belongs to a study of cytomegalovirus exposure and HLA in healthy donors. The study's findings and limits: Follow-up analysis found HLA locus-dependent TCR association rates, highest for DRB1 and lowest for HLA-C. Accurate predictions that matched the HLA-A and HLA-B alleles of most subjects were reportedly made from TCR beta sequences.

CDR1 LNHDA and CDR2 SQIVND come from the germline V gene (reference sequence). J lost 6 bases, V lost 6 bases, and 14 bases had no gene match. The CDR3 consists of 16 residues. Researchers ran the PCR with 60 Vbeta and 13 Jbeta primers. Generated by immunoSEQ multiplex PCR, the TCRdb table keeps only in-frame clones and is missing some. The table shows roughly 180,000 clones, with approximately 80% occurring only once. The sample consisted of PBMCs. This receptor was taken from a male donor in good health and CMV-seronegative. The chain carries TRBV19 and TRBJ1-5, with 7 bases matching TRBD1. The CDR3 loop is CASRVQGKIMGQPQHF. In DNA form, the CDR3 reads TGTGCCAGTAGAGTACAGGGGAAAATAATGGGTCAGCCCCAGCATTTT.